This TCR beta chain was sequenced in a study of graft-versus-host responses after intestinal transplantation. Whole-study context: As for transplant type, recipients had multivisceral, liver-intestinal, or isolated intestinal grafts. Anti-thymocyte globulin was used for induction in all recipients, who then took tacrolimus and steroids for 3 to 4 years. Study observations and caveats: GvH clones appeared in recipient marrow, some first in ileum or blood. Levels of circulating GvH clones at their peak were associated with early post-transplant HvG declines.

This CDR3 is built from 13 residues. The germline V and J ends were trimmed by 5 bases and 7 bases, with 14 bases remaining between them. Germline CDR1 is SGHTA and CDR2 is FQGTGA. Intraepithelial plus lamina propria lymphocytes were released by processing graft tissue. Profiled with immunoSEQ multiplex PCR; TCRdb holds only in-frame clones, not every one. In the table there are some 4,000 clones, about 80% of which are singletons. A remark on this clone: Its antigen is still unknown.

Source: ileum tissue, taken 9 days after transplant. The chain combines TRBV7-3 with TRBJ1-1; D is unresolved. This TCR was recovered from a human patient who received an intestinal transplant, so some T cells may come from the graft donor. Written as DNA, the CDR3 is TGTGCCAGCAGCCATTATTCCCTCAATGAAGCTTTCTTT. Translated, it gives CASSHYSLNEAFF.